These 2 T cell receptor beta chains came from one sample sequenced in a study of T-cell reconstitution after alpha-beta-depleted transplantation in children. The TCRbeta library incorporated unique molecular identifiers. TCRdb re-called the PCR reads with MiXCR, one entry per CDR3 protein. The data show approximately 590,000 distinct CDR3 sequences, about 11% seen once. Sequenced here: PBMCs from the stem cell graft donor, sampled from the stem cell graft. Receptors were obtained from a human donor who donated a stem cell graft to a child with acute myeloid leukemia.

V and J are TRBV12-3 or TRBV12-4 and TRBJ2-1, with a weak D call TRBD2 (6 bases). The CDR3 contains 15 residues. Trimming pared 8 bases from V and 1 base from J, leaving 15 bases between. The CDR3 nucleotides read TGTGCCAGCTCCATGACCGGGGGATCCTACAATGAGCAGTTCTTC. The encoded protein is CASSMTGGSYNEQFF.

The J gene is TRBJ1-4, the V gene TRBV5-6; D is uncertain. Between the trimmed V and J ends, which lost 4 bases and 6 bases, there was a span of 13 bases. CDR1 SGHDT and CDR2 YYEEEE come from the germline V gene. This CDR3 has 14 residues. The CDR3 is CASSLGRFHEKLFF. CDR3 nucleotide sequence: TGTGCCAGCAGCCTGGGGAGGTTCCATGAAAAACTGTTTTTT.